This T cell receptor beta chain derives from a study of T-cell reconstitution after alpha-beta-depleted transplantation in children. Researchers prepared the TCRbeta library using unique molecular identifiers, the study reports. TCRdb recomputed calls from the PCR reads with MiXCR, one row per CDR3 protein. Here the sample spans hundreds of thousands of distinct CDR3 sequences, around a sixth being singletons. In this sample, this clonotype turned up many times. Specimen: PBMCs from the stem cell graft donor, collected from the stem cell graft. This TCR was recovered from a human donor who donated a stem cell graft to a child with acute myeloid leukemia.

The CDR3, as DNA: TGCAGCGTTGAAATCTTGGCTAGCGGGGAGGGTGAGCAGTTCTTC. Its translation is CSVEILASGEGEQFF. The chain couples TRBV29-1 to TRBJ2-1; TRBD2 aligns across 9 bases. Germline CDR1 is SQVTM and CDR2 is ANQGSEA. V lost 2 bases, J lost 9 bases, and 11 bases stayed unmatched. The CDR3 is made up of 15 amino acids.